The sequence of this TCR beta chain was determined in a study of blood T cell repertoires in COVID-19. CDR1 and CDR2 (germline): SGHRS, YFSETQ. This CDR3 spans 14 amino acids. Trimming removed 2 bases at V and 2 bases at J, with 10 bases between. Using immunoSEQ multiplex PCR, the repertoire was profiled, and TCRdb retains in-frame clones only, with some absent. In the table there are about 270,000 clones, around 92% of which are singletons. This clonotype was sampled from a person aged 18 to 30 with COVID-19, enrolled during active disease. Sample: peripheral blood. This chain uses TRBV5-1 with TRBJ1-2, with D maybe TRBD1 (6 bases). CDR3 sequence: CASSFNTGNYGYTF. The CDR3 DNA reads TGCGCCAGCAGCTTTAATACAGGGAACTATGGCTACACCTTC.